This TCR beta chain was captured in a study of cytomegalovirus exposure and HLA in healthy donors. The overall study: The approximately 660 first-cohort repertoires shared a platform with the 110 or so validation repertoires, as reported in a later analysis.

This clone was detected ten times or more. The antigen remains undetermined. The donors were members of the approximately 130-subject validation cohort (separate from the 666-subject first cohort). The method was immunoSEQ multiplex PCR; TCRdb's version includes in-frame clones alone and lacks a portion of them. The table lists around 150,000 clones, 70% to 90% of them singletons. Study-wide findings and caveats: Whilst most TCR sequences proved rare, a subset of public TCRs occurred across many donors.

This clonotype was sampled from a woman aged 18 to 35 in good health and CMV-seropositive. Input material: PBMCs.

CDR3 sequence: CASSEQGHGEQFF. As DNA, the CDR3 is TGTGCCAGCAGTGAACAGGGGCACGGTGAGCAGTTCTTC. The chain employs TRBV6-4 and TRBJ2-1; 7 positions match TRBD1. The germline V gene encodes CDR1 MRHNA and CDR2 SNTAGT. V lost 3 bases and J lost 9; bases outside the gene matches: 5. The CDR3 covers 13 residues.